The rows below give T cell receptor beta chains drawn from one sample of a study of early stage breast cancer tumors. Assay: immunoSEQ multiplex PCR; the TCRdb copy retains only in-frame clones and omits some. Among 45,000 to 60,000 clones listed, 75% to 95% were seen once. The sample was blood. The receptors were gathered from a person aged 70 to 79 with breast cancer. CDR3s include the opening cysteine and the closing phenylalanine or tryptophan. The D gene is left open where the match is weak. Size values are once, few and many counts, or a class for expanded clones, and some rows have none.

D gene,V gene,J gene,clone size,CDR3 DNA,CDR3 protein
.,TRBV7-2,TRBJ1-1,once,TGTGCCAGCAGCCTGACAGAGAACACTGAAGCTTTCTTT,CASSLTENTEAFF
TRBD1,TRBV4-1,TRBJ1-2,.,TGCGCCAGCAGCCAAACCCCCGACAGGGAGGCGCCCTATGGCTACACCTTC,CASSQTPDREAPYGYTF
TRBD1,TRBV19,TRBJ2-1,.,TGTGCCAGTAGTATAGTTGGGACAGGAGCCTACAATGAGCAGTTCTTC,CASSIVGTGAYNEQFF
TRBD1,TRBV19,TRBJ1-4,.,TGTGCCAGTAGTGTCGGGACAGGGGGCGCAGCTAATGAAAAACTGTTTTTT,CASSVGTGGAANEKLFF
.,TRBV9,TRBJ1-1,.,TGTGCCAGCAGCGGGTTCGAGGGTTCTCCTGAGGCTTTCTTT,CASSGFEGSPEAFF
.,TRBV7-9,TRBJ1-2,.,TGTGCCAGTATTAATTTCGGGGCTAACTATGGCTACACCTTC,CASINFGANYGYTF
.,TRBV7-8,TRBJ2-3,.,TGTGCCAGCAGCTTCTACGAGGGCACAGATACGCAGTATTTT,CASSFYEGTDTQYF
.,TRBV2,TRBJ1-1,few,TGTGCCAGCAGCTCGGACACCAGAGAAGCTTTCTTT,CASSSDTREAFF
TRBD1,TRBV18,TRBJ1-4,.,TGTGCCAGCTCCGGGACAGGGACTAATGAAAAACTGTTTTTT,CASSGTGTNEKLFF
.,TRBV4-1,TRBJ1-5,once,TGCGCCAGCAGCCAAGATATACAGAGCAATCAGCCCCAGCATTTT,CASSQDIQSNQPQHF
.,TRBV19,TRBJ1-1,.,TGTGCCAGTAGTTCTTATTTGACAGAAAACACTGAAGCTTTCTTT,CASSSYLTENTEAFF
.,TRBV7-8,TRBJ2-7,.,TGTGCCAGCAGCTGGGGACTCTACGAGCAGTACTTC,CASSWGLYEQYF
.,TRBV7-3,TRBJ1-6,.,TGTGCCAGCAGCTCAACCATTGGTTCGGGTTCACCCCTCCACTTT,CASSSTIGSGSPLHF
.,TRBV6-5,TRBJ1-2,.,TGTGCCAGCAGCTCTGGGGGGGCGCTCTATGGCTACACCTTC,CASSSGGALYGYTF
TRBD1,TRBV30,TRBJ2-7,.,TGTGCCTCCTCACCCGGGACAGCGATAGGTTACGAGCAGTACTTC,CASSPGTAIGYEQYF
TRBD1,TRBV19,TRBJ1-1,.,TGTGCCAGTAGTACTCAGGACAGGGGGTACAACACTGAAGCTTTCTTT,CASSTQDRGYNTEAFF
.,TRBV7-2,TRBJ2-6,.,TGTGCCAGCAGCCGACTCTCTGGGGCCAACGTCCTGACTTTC,CASSRLSGANVLTF
.,TRBV5-1,TRBJ2-1,.,TGCGCCAGCAGCCCAACACTATCCCAGCATGAGCAGTTCTTC,CASSPTLSQHEQFF
.,TRBV6-6,TRBJ2-2,once,TGTGCCAGCAGTCCCCGGGGGACCGGGGAGCTGTTTTTT,CASSPRGTGELFF
.,TRBV20-1,TRBJ1-1,once,TGCAGTGCTAGTTTGGGGGCGGCTTTCTTT,CSASLGAAFF
.,TRBV14,TRBJ2-7,.,TGTGCCAGCAGTAAAGACAGTACTGGGTCCGAGCAGTACTTC,CASSKDSTGSEQYF
TRBD1,TRBV6-6,TRBJ1-2,.,TGTGCCAGCAGTTACTTTACAGGGGGGCACTATGGCTACACCTTC,CASSYFTGGHYGYTF
.,TRBV6-5,TRBJ1-6,few,TGTGCCAGCAGTCCTACGGGGGTTATGTATTCACCCCTCCACTTT,CASSPTGVMYSPLHF
TRBD1,TRBV2,TRBJ2-2,.,TGTGCCAGCAGTCTTAGAGGGGGCGACGGGAACACCGGGGAGCTGTTTTTT,CASSLRGGDGNTGELFF
TRBD1,TRBV6-6,TRBJ1-2,.,TGTGCCAGCACCTTTCCCGGACAGGGACAGCGTAATGGCTACACCTTC,CASTFPGQGQRNGYTF
TRBD2,TRBV30,TRBJ2-7,.,TGTGCCTGGAGTGTACGAAGCGGGAGCGTCATGTACGAGCAGTACTTC,CAWSVRSGSVMYEQYF
.,TRBV29-1,TRBJ2-1,.,TGCAGCGTTGGGGACTTGCAGAGGGGTGAGCAGTTCTTC,CSVGDLQRGEQFF
TRBD1,TRBV2,TRBJ1-6,.,TGTGCCAGCAGTGAGCTTCGACAGGGGGCACAATCACCCCTCCACTTT,CASSELRQGAQSPLHF
.,TRBV11-3,TRBJ2-7,.,TGTGCCAGCAGCTTGACAGCGAGCTCCTACGAGCAGTACTTC,CASSLTASSYEQYF
.,TRBV30,TRBJ1-5,.,TGTGCCTGGAGTTATGACAGGCTTAGCAATCAGCCCCAGCATTTT,CAWSYDRLSNQPQHF
.,TRBV27,TRBJ2-1,once,TGTGCCAGCAGTTTAGTCGCTGGAGGGAGGACCTACGGTAAGCAGTTCTTC,CASSLVAGGRTYGKQFF
.,TRBV28,TRBJ2-7,.,TGTGCCAGCCTCGGGTTTCCCTACGAGCAGTACTTC,CASLGFPYEQYF
TRBD1,TRBV29-1,TRBJ2-7,.,TGCAGCGTTTCCCCTGGGACAGCCAAGGGATACGAGCAGTACTTC,CSVSPGTAKGYEQYF
.,TRBV5-1,TRBJ1-1,.,TGCGCCAGCCGCGACATGAACACTGAAGCTTTCTTT,CASRDMNTEAFF
.,TRBV19,TRBJ2-5,.,TGTGCCAGTAGTGGTCGGACAGAGCCGCCGGAGACCCAGTACTTC,CASSGRTEPPETQYF
TRBD1,TRBV9,TRBJ1-5,.,TGTGCCAGCAGCTCCAGACAGGGGCGAGGCCAGCCCCAGCATTTT,CASSSRQGRGQPQHF
.,TRBV6-5,TRBJ2-7,.,TGTGCCAGCAGTTCCGAATTCGGGGCCTACGAGCAGTACTTC,CASSSEFGAYEQYF
.,TRBV5-7,TRBJ1-4,.,TGTGCCAGCAGCTTACACAACGCCGAGCGGAATGAAAAACTGTTTTTT,CASSLHNAERNEKLFF
TRBD2,TRBV11-2,TRBJ2-3,once,TGTGCCAGCAGCTTTAGCGGGAGGGCCGGAGATACGCAGTATTTT,CASSFSGRAGDTQYF
.,TRBV14,TRBJ2-4,.,TGTGCCAGCAGCCAGACTGGGTTTGACAGGGAGGTTGACATTCAGTACTTC,CASSQTGFDREVDIQYF
TRBD1,TRBV5-8,TRBJ1-1,few,TGTGCCAGCAGCCTGACAGGGGAGACTGAAGCTTTCTTT,CASSLTGETEAFF
TRBD1,TRBV28,TRBJ2-7,.,TGTGCCACCATAGGTGGTGCAGGGGGCGAAGAGCAGTACTTC,CATIGGAGGEEQYF
.,TRBV6-5,TRBJ1-1,few,TGTGCCAGCACCGGTATGGGTGCGGCGCGGGCTTTCTTT,CASTGMGAARAFF
TRBD2,TRBV5-6,TRBJ2-5,.,TGTGCCAGCAGCTTTCCTGGACTAGCGGGGGTAAAGACCCAGTACTTC,CASSFPGLAGVKTQYF
.,TRBV6-1,TRBJ2-3,.,TGTGCCAGCAGTGAAGGGCCGCCAGATACGCAGTATTTT,CASSEGPPDTQYF
.,TRBV30,TRBJ1-6,once,TGTGCCTGGAGCCCGGACAGCCTGAATTCACCCCTCCACTTT,CAWSPDSLNSPLHF
.,TRBV18,TRBJ1-2,few,TGTGCCAGCTCCGAAGAGGGTGGAGATGGCTACACCTTC,CASSEEGGDGYTF
TRBD1,TRBV19,TRBJ1-1,.,TGTGCCAGCTCTCCAGGGGGCACTGAAGCTTTCTTT,CASSPGGTEAFF
TRBD2,TRBV4-2,TRBJ2-1,.,TGTGCCAGCAGCCAACCCGCTGGGGAGGGAGATGAGCAGTTCTTC,CASSQPAGEGDEQFF
.,TRBV28,TRBJ2-2,.,TGTGCCAGCAGTTTGGGACTCTCCGGGGAGCTGTTTTTT,CASSLGLSGELFF
.,TRBV11-3,TRBJ2-3,.,TGTGCCAGCAGCTCAAGCAGACAGTCAGATACGCAGTATTTT,CASSSSRQSDTQYF